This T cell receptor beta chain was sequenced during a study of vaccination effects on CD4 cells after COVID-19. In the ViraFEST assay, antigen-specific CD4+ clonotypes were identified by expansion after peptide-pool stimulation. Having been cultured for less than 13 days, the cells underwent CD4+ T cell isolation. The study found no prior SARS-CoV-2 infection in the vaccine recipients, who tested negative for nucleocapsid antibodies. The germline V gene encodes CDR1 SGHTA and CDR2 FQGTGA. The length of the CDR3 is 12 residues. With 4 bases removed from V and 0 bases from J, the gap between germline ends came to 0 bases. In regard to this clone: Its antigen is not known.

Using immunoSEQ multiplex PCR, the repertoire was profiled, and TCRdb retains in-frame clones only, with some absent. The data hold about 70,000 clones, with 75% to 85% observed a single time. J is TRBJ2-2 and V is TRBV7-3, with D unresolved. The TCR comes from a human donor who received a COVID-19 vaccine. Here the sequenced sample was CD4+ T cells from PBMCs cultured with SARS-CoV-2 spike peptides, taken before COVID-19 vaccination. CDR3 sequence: CASSSNTGELFF. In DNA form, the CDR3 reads TGTGCCAGCAGCTCGAACACCGGGGAGCTGTTTTTT.